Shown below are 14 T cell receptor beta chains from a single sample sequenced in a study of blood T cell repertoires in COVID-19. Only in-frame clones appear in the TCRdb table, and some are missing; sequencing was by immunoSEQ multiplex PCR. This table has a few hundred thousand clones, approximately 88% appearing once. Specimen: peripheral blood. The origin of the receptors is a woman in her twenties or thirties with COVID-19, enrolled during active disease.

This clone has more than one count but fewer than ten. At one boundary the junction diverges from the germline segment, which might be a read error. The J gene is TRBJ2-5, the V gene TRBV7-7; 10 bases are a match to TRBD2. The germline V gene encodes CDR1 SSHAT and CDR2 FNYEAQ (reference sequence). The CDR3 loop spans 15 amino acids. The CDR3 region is CASSPAGGPGETQYF. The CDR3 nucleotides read TGTGCTAGCAGTCCAGCGGGGGGGCCGGGAGAGACCCAGTACTTC.

CDR3 DNA: TGCGCCAGCAGGCCGAGGGAGGGCACTTCCTACGAGCAGTACGTC. Protein sequence: CASRPREGTSYEQYV. V usage is TRBV23-1 and J usage is TRBJ2-7, with TRBD2 matching 7 bases. TRBV23-1 is reported as an ORF; its role is uncertain. With V trimmed by 6 bases and J by 1 base, 9 bases remained unmatched. The CDR3 totals 15 residues.

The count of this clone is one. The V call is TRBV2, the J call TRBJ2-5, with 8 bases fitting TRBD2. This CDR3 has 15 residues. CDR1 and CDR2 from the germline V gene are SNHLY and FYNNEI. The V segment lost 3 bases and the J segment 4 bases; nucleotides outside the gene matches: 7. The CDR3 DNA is TGTGCCAGCAGTGATGGTCGGGGGGGCGGAGAGACCCAGTACTTC. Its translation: CASSDGRGGGETQYF.

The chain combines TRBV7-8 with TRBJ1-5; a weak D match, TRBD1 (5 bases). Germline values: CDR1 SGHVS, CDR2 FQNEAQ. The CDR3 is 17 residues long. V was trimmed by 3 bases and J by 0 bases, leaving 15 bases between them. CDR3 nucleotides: TGTGCCAGCAGCTTGGTCGGGGGGTATGATAGCAATCAGCCCCAGCATTTT. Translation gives CASSLVGGYDSNQPQHF.

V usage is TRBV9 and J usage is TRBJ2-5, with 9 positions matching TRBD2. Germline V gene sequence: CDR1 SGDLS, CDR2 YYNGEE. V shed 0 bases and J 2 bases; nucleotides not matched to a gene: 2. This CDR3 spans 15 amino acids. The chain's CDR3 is CASSVAAGGQETQYF. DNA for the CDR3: TGTGCCAGCAGCGTAGCAGCGGGGGGTCAAGAGACCCAGTACTTC.

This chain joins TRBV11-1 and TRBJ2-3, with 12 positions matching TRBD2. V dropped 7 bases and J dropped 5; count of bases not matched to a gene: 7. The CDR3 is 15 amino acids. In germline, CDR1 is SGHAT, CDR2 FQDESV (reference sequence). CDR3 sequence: CASTLAGGRGDTQYF. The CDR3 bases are TGTGCCAGCACCCTAGCGGGGGGGCGTGGAGATACGCAGTATTTT.

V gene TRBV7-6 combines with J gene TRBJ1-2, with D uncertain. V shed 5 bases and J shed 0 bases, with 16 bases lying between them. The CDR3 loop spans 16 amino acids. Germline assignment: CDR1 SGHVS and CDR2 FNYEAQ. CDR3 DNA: TGTGCCAGCAGCCCACTACGCGGGGAAGCTAACTATGGCTACACCTTC. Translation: CASSPLRGEANYGYTF.

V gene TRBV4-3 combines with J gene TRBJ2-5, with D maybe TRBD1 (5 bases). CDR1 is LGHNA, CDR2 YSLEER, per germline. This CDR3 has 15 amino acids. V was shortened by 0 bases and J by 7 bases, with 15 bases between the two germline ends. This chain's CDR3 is CASSQDINRKGTQYF. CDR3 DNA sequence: TGCGCCAGCAGCCAAGATATCAACAGGAAAGGGACCCAGTACTTC.

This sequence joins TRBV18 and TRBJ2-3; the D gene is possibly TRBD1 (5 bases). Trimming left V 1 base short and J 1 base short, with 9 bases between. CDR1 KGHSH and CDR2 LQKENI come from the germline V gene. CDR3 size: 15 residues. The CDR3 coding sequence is TGTGCCAGCTCACCACAGCAAGGGGGCACAGATACGCAGTATTTT. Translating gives CASSPQQGGTDTQYF.

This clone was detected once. The CDR3 loop reads CASSTQGTGSGYTF. The CDR3 nucleotides read TGTGCCAGCAGTACCCAGGGGACAGGGTCTGGCTACACCTTC. This chain joins TRBV6-5 and TRBJ1-2; 9 bases are a match to TRBD1. CDR1 is MNHEY and CDR2 is SVGAGI in the germline V gene. CDR3 size: 14 residues. V was pared by 5 bases and J by 7 bases, with 8 bases of the junction left unmatched.

CDR3 nucleotide sequence: TGTGCCAGCAGTGAAGCCACCGGGGCGGGAAATTCACCCCTCCACTTT. Amino acids: CASSEATGAGNSPLHF. The chain joins TRBV6-1 to TRBJ1-6, with D tentatively TRBD1 (5 bases). The length of the CDR3 is 16 residues. Trimming shortened V by 0 bases and J by 7 bases, and 13 bases separated the two germline ends. Germline-derived CDR1 and CDR2 are MNHNS and SASEGT.

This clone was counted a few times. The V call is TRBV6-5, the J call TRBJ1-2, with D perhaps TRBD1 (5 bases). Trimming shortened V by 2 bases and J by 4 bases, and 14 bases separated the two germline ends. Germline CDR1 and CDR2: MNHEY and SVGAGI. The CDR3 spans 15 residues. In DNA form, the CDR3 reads TGTGCCAGCAGTTACCTGGACAAGGTGGGCTATGGCTACACCTTC. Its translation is CASSYLDKVGYGYTF.

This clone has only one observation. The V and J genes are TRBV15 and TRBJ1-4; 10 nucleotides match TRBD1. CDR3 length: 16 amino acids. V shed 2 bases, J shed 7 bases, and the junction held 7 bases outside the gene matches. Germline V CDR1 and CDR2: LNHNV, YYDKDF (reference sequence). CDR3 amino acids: CATSRFPGQGSEKLFF. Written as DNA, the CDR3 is TGTGCCACCAGCAGATTTCCGGGACAGGGGTCTGAAAAACTGTTTTTT.

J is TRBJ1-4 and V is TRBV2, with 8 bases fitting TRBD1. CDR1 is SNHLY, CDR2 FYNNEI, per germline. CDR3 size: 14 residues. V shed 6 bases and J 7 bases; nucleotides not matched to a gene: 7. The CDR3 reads CASSKQGGGEKLFF. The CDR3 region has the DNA TGTGCCAGCAGCAAACAGGGGGGCGGTGAAAAACTGTTTTTT.